The clone carrying this TCR beta chain was counted only a few times. This record belongs to a study of blood T cell repertoires in COVID-19. All exposed participants met a person with COVID-19 within 2 weeks before entering the study. Germline CDR1 reads SGHAT; CDR2 reads FQNNGV. There are 13 residues in the CDR3. Germline trimming cut 4 bases from V and 2 bases from J; bases unmatched to any gene: 1. In the authors' workflow: Reference gene primer amplification in the assay estimated nucleated cell counts. The protocol was immunoSEQ multiplex PCR, while the TCRdb copy is restricted to in-frame clones and leaves out a portion. Clone size and V and J calls were adopted from that table, with D and trimming inferred from the DNA. Altogether 150,000 or so clones are present, roughly 87% being singletons, with the ten largest covering under 4.5%.

The receptor's source is a woman aged 40 to 50 who had been exposed to COVID-19. Material for sequencing was PBMCs or T cells enriched from blood (not recorded which). The chain uses TRBV11-2 and TRBJ2-7; 8 nucleotides align to TRBD1. The CDR3 loop reads CASSSQGAYEQYF. In nucleotides, the CDR3 is TGTGCCAGCAGCTCACAGGGGGCCTACGAGCAGTACTTC. Full variable domain (remainder filled in from reference TRBV11-2 and TRBJ2-7): EAGVAQSPRYKIIEKRQSVAFWCNPISGHATLYWYQQILGQGPKLLIQFQNNGVVDDSQLPKDRFSAERLKGVDSTLKIQPAKLEDSAVYLCASSSQGAYEQYFGPGTRLTVT.